The rows below give T cell receptor beta chains drawn from one sample of a study of blood T cell repertoires in COVID-19. The assay was immunoSEQ multiplex PCR, and TCRdb's table has in-frame clones only and misses some. The data hold around 300,000 clones, with 80% to 90% observed a single time. The sequencing sample was made of peripheral blood. These receptors came from a woman aged 70-85 years with COVID-19, enrolled during active disease. Each CDR3 is given without its conserved first and last residue. Fields, in order: V gene, J gene, CDR3 length, CDR3 protein.

v_gene: TRBV19
j_gene: TRBJ1-2
len: 13
CDR3aa: ASTTQGGANYGYT

v_gene: TRBV12-3/TRBV12-4
j_gene: TRBJ1-2
len: 11
CDR3aa: ASWDRASYGYT

v_gene: TRBV7-8
j_gene: TRBJ1-3
len: 10
CDR3aa: ASSPPANTIY

v_gene: TRBV15
j_gene: TRBJ2-5
len: 11
CDR3aa: ATSRTTQETQY

v_gene: TRBV28
j_gene: TRBJ1-4
len: 12
CDR3aa: ASTSGGTNEKLF

v_gene: TRBV30
j_gene: TRBJ1-1
len: 12
CDR3aa: AWAFRDRGTEAF

v_gene: TRBV7-9
j_gene: TRBJ1-2
len: 12
CDR3aa: ASSARTGLNGYT

v_gene: TRBV10-1
j_gene: TRBJ2-3
len: 14
CDR3aa: ASSENRAGEGDTQY

v_gene: TRBV5-8
j_gene: TRBJ1-5
len: 11
CDR3aa: ASSFSFNQPQH

v_gene: TRBV7-2
j_gene: TRBJ1-2
len: 13
CDR3aa: ASSVGTGGAYGYT

v_gene: TRBV7-2
j_gene: TRBJ2-7
len: 12
CDR3aa: ASSYRDSQGEQY

v_gene: TRBV2
j_gene: TRBJ2-4
len: 13
CDR3aa: ASSEGRLAKNIQY

v_gene: TRBV19
j_gene: TRBJ2-3
len: 14
CDR3aa: ASNSGQGLSTDTQY

v_gene: TRBV9
j_gene: TRBJ1-2
len: 13
CDR3aa: ASSAEQGRKYGYT

v_gene: TRBV6-5
j_gene: TRBJ2-7
len: 11
CDR3aa: ASSYSTGGEQY

v_gene: TRBV15
j_gene: TRBJ1-2
len: 13
CDR3aa: ATSRGTGGNYGYT